This T cell receptor beta chain was retrieved from a study of Graves' ophthalmopathy and Graves' hyperthyroidism. Findings of the study overall: Most thyroid clonotypes with frequency above 0.001 were detected in blood too.

The TCR beta CDR3 regions underwent amplification from RNA transcripts. Second-round multiplex PCR came after a first-round RT-PCR that employed HTBI primers. MiXCR, applied by TCRdb to the multiplex PCR reads, yields one record per CDR3 protein. The repertoire consists of around 1,000,000 distinct CDR3 sequences, with about two fifths occurring once and the leading ten covering approximately 12%. The CDR3 runs to 14 residues. The V gene's germline CDR1 is ENHRY and CDR2 SYGVKD. This clonotype was counted a few times. Antigen unknown. A junction boundary mismatches the germline segment, possibly from a read error.

The source is an adult man with Graves' hyperthyroidism. The sequenced sample consisted of peripheral blood or thyroid tissue (not recorded which). The rearrangement uses TRBV10-3 and TRBJ2-7; unclear D gene. Here the CDR3 DNA reads TGTGCCAGCAGTTACTCGCGGTCCACCTACGAGCAGTACTTC. Its translation: CASSYSRSTYEQYF.